Listed below are T cell receptor beta chains from one sample, sequenced in a study of blood T cell repertoires in COVID-19. The data were produced by immunoSEQ multiplex PCR, yet TCRdb's version contains in-frame clones alone and is incomplete. The sample holds a few hundred thousand clones, about 90% seen once. The sequenced sample was PBMCs or T cells enriched from blood (not recorded which). These receptors came from a man between 18 and 35 years old who had recovered from COVID-19. Both conserved end residues are part of each CDR3. Fields, in order: CDR3 DNA, CDR3 protein, D gene, clone size, V gene, J gene. The D gene is left open where the match is weak. Clone size, where shown, is once, few, many, or a class for clones that have expanded.

TGTGCCAGCAGTGGCGGACTAGGGAACACTGAAGCTTTCTTT	CASSGGLGNTEAFF	-	-	TRBV2	TRBJ1-1
TGTGCCAGCAGTGAGGATTTGGGACTAGCGGGAGAAGAGACCCAGTACTTC	CASSEDLGLAGEETQYF	TRBD2	-	TRBV2	TRBJ2-5
TGTGCCAGCAGCCCTAGGACACAGATGAACACTGAAGCTTTCTTT	CASSPRTQMNTEAFF	-	-	TRBV9	TRBJ1-1
TGCAGCGTTGAGGTGGACAGTAAGAAGACCCAGTACTTC	CSVEVDSKKTQYF	-	-	TRBV29-1	TRBJ2-5
TGTGCCAGCAGGGGGGACAGTGCGGGAGAAAAACTGTTTTTT	CASRGDSAGEKLFF	TRBD1	once	TRBV2	TRBJ1-4
TGTGCCAGTAGCGCGGGACAGGGGTGGTACACTGAAGCTTTCTTT	CASSAGQGWYTEAFF	TRBD1	-	TRBV19	TRBJ1-1
TGTGCCAGCAGCTTAAGAGCTAGCGGGAAGGACGAGCAGTACTTC	CASSLRASGKDEQYF	TRBD2	-	TRBV7-9	TRBJ2-7
TGTGCCAGCTCACCCTCGGTGAACACTGAAGCTTTCTTT	CASSPSVNTEAFF	-	-	TRBV18	TRBJ1-1
TGCGCCAGCAGCTTGGCAGGTGTGCTCACTGAAGCTTTCTTT	CASSLAGVLTEAFF	-	-	TRBV5-1	TRBJ1-1
TGTGCCAGCAGCTTGCCGGAGGTCCTGTTAACCGGGGAGCTGTTTTTT	CASSLPEVLLTGELFF	-	-	TRBV7-8	TRBJ2-2
TGTGCCAGCAGCCAAGGAGGGAGTTATGGCTACACCTTC	CASSQGGSYGYTF	-	-	TRBV3-1/TRBV3-2	TRBJ1-2
TGTGCCAGCGCCAGGGGGCGTCGGGACACTGAAGCTTTCTTT	CASARGRRDTEAFF	TRBD1	-	TRBV5-6	TRBJ1-1
TGTGCCAGCAGTTCTACAGGGGGCAATGGCTACACCTTC	CASSSTGGNGYTF	TRBD1	-	TRBV6-6	TRBJ1-2
TGTGCCAGCAGCGGTCAGGGGGTCCCCTCTGAAGCTTTCTTT	CASSGQGVPSEAFF	TRBD1	once	TRBV6-5	TRBJ1-1
TGTGCCAGCAGTTACACCGGGACAACCTATGGCTACACCTTC	CASSYTGTTYGYTF	-	-	TRBV28	TRBJ1-2
TGTGCCAGCAGCTCAGGACTGATAGTCTCGGCTTTCTTT	CASSSGLIVSAFF	-	-	TRBV11-2	TRBJ1-1
TGTGCCAGCAGTTTAGGACAATATGGCTACACCTTC	CASSLGQYGYTF	-	-	TRBV12-3/TRBV12-4	TRBJ1-2
TGTGCCAGTAGTCCGGGGGGAAATACGCAGTATTTT	CASSPGGNTQYF	TRBD2	-	TRBV19	TRBJ2-3
TGTGCCAGCAGCCAACGGGAGGTTAAGGGGGAGCTGTTTTTT	CASSQREVKGELFF	TRBD2	-	TRBV3-1/TRBV3-2	TRBJ2-2
TGTGCCAGCAGCGCTGCAGCGGGAGGCTCCTACAATGAGCAGTTCTTC	CASSAAAGGSYNEQFF	TRBD2	-	TRBV9	TRBJ2-1
TGCGCCAGCAGACGTACAGGCGAGACCGGGGAGCTGTTTTTT	CASRRTGETGELFF	-	-	TRBV5-1	TRBJ2-2
TGTGCCAGCAGGGGCAGCAGAAATTCACCCCTCCACTTT	CASRGSRNSPLHF	-	-	TRBV3-1/TRBV3-2	TRBJ1-6
TGTGCCAGCAGCGCGGACGGACATAAGAACAATGAGCAGTTCTTC	CASSADGHKNNEQFF	-	-	TRBV11-2	TRBJ2-1
TGTGCCAGCAGCAAGACAGGTGGAAACACCATATATTTT	CASSKTGGNTIYF	-	-	TRBV7-9	TRBJ1-3
TGTGCCAGCAGCTTTCAGGGTTCTCATGAAGCTTTCTTT	CASSFQGSHEAFF	-	-	TRBV11-3	TRBJ1-1